Below, 19 T cell receptor beta chains from the same sample are listed, as sequenced in a study of circulating CD8 cells and anti-PD-1 response in melanoma. Four subsets defined by PD-1 and/or TIGIT were sorted from live CD3+CD8+TCRalphabeta+ cells. TCR libraries were prepared from roughly 14 ng of total RNA with the QIAseq Immune Repertoire TCR panel. A single record per CDR3 protein comes from TCRdb applying MiXCR to the reads. This sample has hundreds of distinct CDR3 sequences, with about 4% found just once. The sample consisted of CD8+ T cells from PBMCs, taken at baseline or after one month of anti-PD-1 therapy (not recorded which). The receptors come from a human donor with melanoma.

By share of the sample, this clonotype is large. This sequence joins TRBV10-3 and TRBJ1-2; 11 nucleotides line up with TRBD1. The CDR3 length is 12 residues. V dropped 8 bases and J dropped 7; count of bases not matched to a gene: 3. Germline CDR1 reads ENHRY; CDR2 reads SYGVKD. CDR3 residues: CAIGQGAIGYTF. CDR3 sequence (DNA): TGTGCCATCGGACAGGGGGCGATTGGCTACACCTTC.

This clonotype is labeled as large (0.1 to 1%). The chain joins TRBV27 to TRBJ2-1; D is unclear. Germline V lookup: CDR1 MNHEY, CDR2 SMNVEV (reference sequence). There are 15 residues in the CDR3. V was pared by 5 bases and J by 0 bases, with 11 bases between. In nucleotides, the CDR3 is TGTGCCAGCAGTGAACAGATTTACTCCTACAATGAGCAGTTCTTC. Protein sequence: CASSEQIYSYNEQFF.

By share, this clonotype ranks as medium-sized. The chain uses TRBV7-3 and TRBJ2-1, with 9 positions matching TRBD2. The CDR3 has 15 residues. Losses at the gene ends were 4 bases for V and 8 bases for J; bases not matched to a gene: 9. The germline V gene encodes CDR1 SGHTA and CDR2 FQGTGA. For the CDR3, the DNA is TGTGCCAGCAGCTCCCGACTAGCGGCCACGGATGAGCAGTTCTTC. Encoded protein: CASSSRLAATDEQFF.

This clonotype is large (0.1 to 1%) in the sample. The chain links TRBV29-1 to TRBJ2-1; 12 positions agree with TRBD1. There are 15 residues in the CDR3. Per germline, CDR1 SQVTM and CDR2 ANQGSEA. The junction had 6 bases not matched to a gene; V was cut back by 1 base and J by 8 bases. The DNA of the CDR3 is TGCAGCGTTGAAGGGAGGGGACAGGGGGCCGATGAGCAGTTCTTC. Its protein is CSVEGRGQGADEQFF.

Sample share makes this clonotype medium-sized. Written as DNA, the CDR3 is TGTGCCAGCAGTTTGGGGCCGGTCGCCGACGAGCAGTACTTC. Translating it yields CASSLGPVADEQYF. The genes are TRBV27 and TRBJ2-7, with a weak D call TRBD1 (5 bases). The length of the CDR3 is 14 residues. The germline CDR1 and CDR2 sequences are MNHEY and SMNVEV (reference sequence). The V end was cut by 3 bases, the J end by 5 bases, with 14 bases between.

The chain joins TRBV20-1 to TRBJ2-7, with 7 nucleotides matching TRBD1. The CDR3 is made up of 13 amino acids. V gave up 6 bases and J gave up 6 bases; unmatched junction bases: 11. CDR1 and CDR2 from the germline V gene are DFQATT and SNEGSKA (reference sequence). DNA for the CDR3: TGCAGTGCCAGGACGCCGAGGGGGCGCGAGCAGTACTTC. As protein: CSARTPRGREQYF.

By sample fraction, this clonotype is medium-sized (0.01 to 0.1%). CDR3 region: CSATRMSSGNTIYF. The CDR3 DNA reads as TGCAGTGCCACGAGGATGAGTTCTGGAAACACCATATATTTT. This sequence joins TRBV20-1 and TRBJ1-3; D remains unclear. Between the trimmed V and J ends, which lost 6 bases and 1 base, there was a span of 13 bases. The CDR3 length is 14 residues. The germline V gene has CDR1 DFQATT and CDR2 SNEGSKA (reference sequence).

Relative to its sample, this clonotype is medium-sized. The chain couples TRBV19 to TRBJ2-2; tentatively, D is TRBD1 or TRBD2 (5 bases each). The CDR3 is made up of 14 amino acids. The germline V and J ends were trimmed by 7 bases and 6 bases, with 15 bases remaining between them. Germline assignment: CDR1 LNHDA and CDR2 SQIVND (reference sequence). CDR3 nucleotides: TGTGCCAGTATTGTGACCGGGACCTCCGGGGAGCTGTTTTTT. Translation gives CASIVTGTSGELFF.

In its sample, this clonotype is medium-sized (0.01 to 0.1%). The V call is TRBV6-5, the J call TRBJ2-3; TRBD1 is a possible D gene (5 bases). Germline values: CDR1 MNHEY, CDR2 SVGAGI. Trimming shortened V by 0 bases and J by 2 bases, and 6 bases separated the two germline ends. CDR3 length: 14 amino acids. CDR3 DNA: TGTGCCAGCAGTTACTCGACAGACACAGATACGCAGTATTTT. Encoded protein: CASSYSTDTDTQYF.

By share, this clonotype ranks as large. The chain joins TRBV29-1 to TRBJ2-7, with 10 bases aligning to TRBD1. With V trimmed by 5 bases and J by 2 bases, 3 bases remained unmatched. The CDR3 runs 13 residues. Germline values: CDR1 SQVTM, CDR2 ANQGSEA. CDR3 residues: CSVRQGAAYEQYF. CDR3 coding DNA: TGCAGCGTTAGACAGGGGGCGGCCTACGAGCAGTACTTC.

By sample share, this clonotype is medium-sized. The chain joins TRBV7-3 to TRBJ1-5; no clear D gene. V lost 5 bases, J lost 7 bases, and 6 bases lay in between. Per the germline V gene, CDR1 is SGHTA and CDR2 is FQGTGA. CDR3 length: 11 residues. This CDR3 is CASSATQPQHF. The CDR3 nucleotides are TGTGCCAGCAGCGCCACCCAGCCCCAGCATTTT.

By share, this clonotype ranks as large. Here the CDR3 DNA reads TGTGCCAGTGGACTAGCGGGAGGCCGGACCGGGGAGCTGTTTTTT. Encoded protein: CASGLAGGRTGELFF. The gene calls are TRBV19 and TRBJ2-2, with 14 nucleotides matching TRBD2. There are 15 residues in the CDR3. CDR1 and CDR2 from the germline V gene are LNHDA and SQIVND (reference sequence). V shed 8 bases and J 5 bases; nucleotides not matched to a gene: 4.

Sample share makes this clonotype medium-sized. The rearrangement uses TRBV28 and TRBJ2-3, with a tentative D call TRBD1 (6 bases). V lost 4 bases and J 11 bases, leaving 16 bases between the germline ends. Germline V gene lookup returns CDR1 MDHEN and CDR2 SYDVKM. The CDR3 sequence is 13 residues long. The CDR3 sequence: CASSWDIGMGQYF. DNA of the CDR3: TGTGCCAGCAGTTGGGACATCGGTATGGGGCAGTATTTT.

This clonotype ranks as medium-sized. The chain links TRBV6-2 or TRBV6-3 to TRBJ2-7; D possibly corresponds to TRBD2 (5 bases). The CDR3 length is 15 residues. Per germline, CDR1 MNHEY and CDR2 SVGEGT. V lost 4 bases, J lost 7 bases, and 20 bases lay in between. The CDR3 sequence is CASSFPAASGGEQYF. The DNA of the CDR3 is TGTGCCAGCAGTTTTCCGGCGGCATCCGGCGGGGAGCAGTACTTC.

In its sample, this clonotype ranks as medium-sized. J is TRBJ2-2 and V is TRBV9; D gene unclear. The germline CDR1 and CDR2 sequences are SGDLS and YYNGEE. CDR3 length: 16 amino acids. V dropped 4 bases and J dropped 5 bases, with 18 bases sitting between them. CDR3 DNA sequence: TGTGCCAGCAGCCCCTTCGAAGAGTTAGAGACCGGGGAGCTGTTTTTT. Protein sequence: CASSPFEELETGELFF.

This clonotype rates as large. This chain uses TRBV20-1 with TRBJ2-7; D might be TRBD1 or TRBD2, each matching 5 bases. Trimming stripped 6 bases from V and 4 bases from J, with 16 bases between. This CDR3 has 13 amino acids. Germline loops: CDR1 DFQATT, CDR2 SNEGSKA (reference sequence). The CDR3 loop is CSASSVGEYEQYF. CDR3 sequence (DNA): TGCAGTGCGAGTTCTGTGGGGGAGTACGAGCAGTACTTC.

Sample share makes this clonotype medium-sized (0.01 to 0.1%). The J gene is TRBJ2-3, the V gene TRBV6-4, with a tentative D call TRBD2 (5 bases). Germline CDR1 MRHNA, CDR2 SNTAGT. The CDR3 sequence is 14 residues long. V was trimmed by 6 bases and J by 4 bases, leaving 14 bases between them. The CDR3, as DNA: TGTGCCAGCAGCGCCGGACTGGAAGCAGATACGCAGTATTTT. Amino acid sequence: CASSAGLEADTQYF.

This clonotype is termed medium-sized (0.01 to 0.1%). This rearrangement joins TRBV6-4 to TRBJ2-3; 8 bases fit TRBD1. The CDR3 consists of 14 residues. The J segment lost 4 bases and the V segment lost 2 bases, leaving 2 bases of the junction unmatched. Per the germline V gene, CDR1 is MRHNA and CDR2 is SNTAGT. Here the CDR3 reads CASSDGQGADTQYF. DNA of the CDR3: TGTGCCAGCAGTGACGGACAGGGCGCAGATACGCAGTATTTT.

Sample share makes this clonotype medium-sized (0.01 to 0.1%). V is TRBV5-4 and J is TRBJ2-7, with D possibly being TRBD1 (5 bases). Per the germline V gene, CDR1 is SGHNT and CDR2 is YYREEE (reference sequence). The germline V and J ends were trimmed by 2 bases and 3 bases, with 12 bases remaining between them. This CDR3 spans 14 amino acids. This chain's CDR3 is CASSFRIGDYEQYF. The CDR3 DNA is TGTGCCAGCAGCTTTCGGATAGGGGACTACGAGCAGTACTTC.